The rows below give T cell receptor beta chains drawn from one sample of a study of T cells expressing NK-cell markers. TCRdb reprocessed the 5' RACE reads, keeping one entry per CDR3 protein, no DNA. In total, the table holds around 470,000 distinct CDR3 sequences. Input material: blood T cells: a sorted CD56 or NKG2C T cell subset, CD4+ or CD8+ T cells, or bulk PBMC T cells (not recorded which). These receptor sequences come from a woman aged 45-65 years in good health. The CDR3 runs from the conserved cysteine through the conserved F or W.

V gene: TRBV20-1; J gene: TRBJ1-2; CDR3 protein: CSANGQGVYGYTF
V gene: TRBV24-1; J gene: TRBJ2-1; CDR3 protein: CATGGVEEGTSGDYNEQFF
V gene: TRBV11-2; J gene: TRBJ2-6; CDR3 protein: CARPIYPGANVLTF
V gene: TRBV12-3/TRBV12-4; J gene: TRBJ2-5; CDR3 protein: CASSPPGHSAVAQYF
V gene: TRBV20-1; J gene: TRBJ2-5; CDR3 protein: CSARDPIGNVETQYF
V gene: TRBV7-9; J gene: TRBJ2-3; CDR3 protein: CASTGTEAQYF
V gene: TRBV10-1; J gene: TRBJ2-5; CDR3 protein: CASSLTGAGGETQYF
V gene: TRBV14; J gene: TRBJ2-2; CDR3 protein: CASSQGAGRITGELFF
V gene: TRBV4-1; J gene: TRBJ2-7; CDR3 protein: CASSGPGTRRYEQYF
V gene: TRBV14; J gene: TRBJ1-4; CDR3 protein: CASSPRASEEKLFF
V gene: TRBV5-1; J gene: TRBJ2-2; CDR3 protein: CASSLAGSTSTGELFF
V gene: TRBV4-1; J gene: TRBJ1-1; CDR3 protein: CASSQDQVKAEAFF
V gene: TRBV24-1; J gene: TRBJ2-1; CDR3 protein: CATSDFSGSSSEQFF
V gene: TRBV2; J gene: TRBJ1-2; CDR3 protein: CASSVVQQPNYGYTF
V gene: TRBV4-1; J gene: TRBJ1-3; CDR3 protein: CASSITGGPGNTIYF
V gene: TRBV3-1; J gene: TRBJ1-4; CDR3 protein: CASSQDPIIATNEKLFF
V gene: TRBV5-6; J gene: TRBJ1-1; CDR3 protein: CASSGQGVFETEAFF
V gene: TRBV20-1; J gene: TRBJ2-2; CDR3 protein: CSALLTSGRYTGELFF
V gene: TRBV29-1; J gene: TRBJ1-1; CDR3 protein: CSVAGSDKYEAFF
V gene: TRBV5-5; J gene: TRBJ1-1; CDR3 protein: CASSFSFAGRTEAFF
V gene: TRBV12-3/TRBV12-4; J gene: TRBJ2-4; CDR3 protein: CASTEPGTSLNIQYF
V gene: TRBV12-3/TRBV12-4; J gene: TRBJ1-3; CDR3 protein: CASSLLYSGNTIYF
V gene: TRBV29-1; J gene: TRBJ2-3; CDR3 protein: CSVLAGGPDTQYF
V gene: TRBV6-2/TRBV6-3; J gene: TRBJ2-4; CDR3 protein: CASKKLAVLGVENIQYF
V gene: TRBV3-1; J gene: TRBJ2-5; CDR3 protein: CASSQEAGNYPETQYF